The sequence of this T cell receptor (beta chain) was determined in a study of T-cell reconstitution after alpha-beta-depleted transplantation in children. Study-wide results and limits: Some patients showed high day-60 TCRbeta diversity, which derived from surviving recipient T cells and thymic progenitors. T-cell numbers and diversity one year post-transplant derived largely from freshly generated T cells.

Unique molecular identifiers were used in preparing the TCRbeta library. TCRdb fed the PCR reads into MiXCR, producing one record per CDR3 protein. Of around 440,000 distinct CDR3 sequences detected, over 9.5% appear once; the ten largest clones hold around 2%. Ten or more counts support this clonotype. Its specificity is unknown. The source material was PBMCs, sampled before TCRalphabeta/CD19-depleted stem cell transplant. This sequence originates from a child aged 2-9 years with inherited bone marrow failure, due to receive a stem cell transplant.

This chain's CDR3 is CARKGLAGYNEQFF. The CDR3 nucleotides read TGCGCCAGGAAGGGACTAGCGGGTTACAATGAGCAGTTCTTC. The J gene is TRBJ2-1, the V gene TRBV10-1; the match to TRBD2 covers 12 bases. Germline V lookup: CDR1 WNHNN, CDR2 SYGVQD (reference sequence). This CDR3 spans 14 amino acids. Trimming cost V 9 bases and J 4 bases; bases outside gene matches: 4.